This TCR beta chain was sequenced in a study of blood T cell repertoires in COVID-19. Whole-study context: Whether acute or convalescent, the COVID-19 samples came from the United States, Italy and Spain. T cells, B-cell-depleted T cells, or PBMCs supplied cDNA or gDNA.

TCRdb keeps only in-frame clones here, not all; method: immunoSEQ multiplex PCR. Of 130,000 or so clones in the sample, around 85% were seen once. Germline V gene lookup returns CDR1 SGHRS and CDR2 YFSETQ. Trimming took off 1 base at V and 7 bases at J, with 14 bases between the two ends. This CDR3 has 14 amino acids. The source is a woman aged 80 or over with acute or convalescent COVID-19. V is TRBV5-1 and J is TRBJ1-1; weak D call: TRBD1 (5 bases). Sequenced input: peripheral blood. The CDR3 DNA reads as TGCGCCAGCAGCTTGTTTGTAGGGGAGGTTGAAGCTTTCTTT. It encodes CASSLFVGEVEAFF.